These 12 T cell receptor beta chains came from one sample sequenced in a study of T cell repertoires in cytomegalovirus infection. TCRdb called the reads again in MiXCR, with one record for every CDR3 protein. The sample holds about 500,000 distinct CDR3 sequences, roughly a third seen once. Antigen specificity for these receptors is unknown. This specimen was cultured PBMCs, taken from culture after CMV antigen stimulation. The receptors were gathered from a human donor in good health (CMV status not recorded). Some clones in this sample may be carry-over from other donors' samples.

The rearrangement uses TRBV12-5 and TRBJ1-5, with 7 positions matching TRBD1. CDR1 is LGHNT, CDR2 FRNRAP, per germline. The trim removed 7 bases at V and 1 base at J, leaving 10 bases unmatched. This CDR3 has 16 amino acids. The CDR3 DNA sequence: TGTGCTAGTGTTCCCACAGGGGTCGGAAGCAATCAGCCCCAGCATTTT. Its protein product is CASVPTGVGSNQPQHF.

V is TRBV19 and J is TRBJ1-1; 8 nucleotides agree with TRBD1. Per germline, CDR1 LNHDA and CDR2 SQIVND (reference sequence). This CDR3 has 17 residues. The trim removed 6 bases at V and 8 bases at J, leaving 20 bases unmatched. The CDR3 sequence is CASSVQTGTGPSGEAFF. The DNA of the CDR3 is TGTGCCAGTAGCGTCCAAACCGGGACAGGCCCGAGTGGAGAAGCTTTCTTT.

This clonotype has a single count. This sequence joins TRBV14 and TRBJ2-3; D perhaps matches TRBD1 (5 bases). This CDR3 is 14 amino acids long. Trimming shortened V by 0 bases and J by 11 bases, and 15 bases separated the two germline ends. Germline values: CDR1 SGHDN, CDR2 FVKESK. The CDR3: CASSQDLTNRKQYF. The DNA for the CDR3 is TGTGCCAGCAGCCAAGATCTGACCAACAGGAAGCAGTATTTT.

The rearrangement links TRBV29-1 to TRBJ1-1, with 7 bases matching TRBD1. The V segment lost 4 bases and the J segment 5 bases; nucleotides outside the gene matches: 7. The CDR3 runs to 13 residues. Per germline, CDR1 SQVTM and CDR2 ANQGSEA. The CDR3 sequence: CSVGGQWRTEAFF. The CDR3 coding sequence is TGCAGCGTTGGGGGACAGTGGAGGACTGAAGCTTTCTTT.

The rearrangement joins TRBV29-1 to TRBJ2-1; 13 nucleotides match TRBD2. Losses at the gene ends were 7 bases for V and 0 bases for J; bases not matched to a gene: 3. The CDR3 sequence is 15 residues long. The germline gives CDR1 SQVTM, CDR2 ANQGSEA. The CDR3 protein is CSAGLAGVSYNEQFF. CDR3 nucleotide sequence: TGCAGCGCAGGACTAGCGGGAGTCTCCTACAATGAGCAGTTCTTC.

The chain recombines TRBV7-2 with TRBJ2-2, with 8 bases fitting TRBD1. V dropped 1 base and J dropped 4; count of bases not matched to a gene: 8. The length of the CDR3 is 17 residues. Looked up from germline, CDR1 is SGHTA and CDR2 is FQGNSA. The CDR3 loop reads CASSLDFRGPGTGELFF. For the CDR3, the DNA is TGTGCCAGCAGCTTAGATTTCAGGGGGCCGGGCACCGGGGAGCTGTTTTTT.

The chain joins TRBV7-2 to TRBJ2-1; 7 bases agree with TRBD1. This CDR3 is 14 amino acids long. Germline CDR1 SGHTA, CDR2 FQGNSA. Losses at the gene ends were 3 bases for V and 9 bases for J; bases not matched to a gene: 8. The CDR3 protein is CASSFRGGGGEQFF. CDR3 coding DNA: TGTGCCAGCAGCTTTAGAGGGGGCGGCGGTGAGCAGTTCTTC.

Only a few counts were recorded for this clonotype. The chain employs TRBV28 and TRBJ1-1; D ambiguous. Trimming took 6 bases from V and 0 from J, leaving 17 bases between them. The CDR3 loop spans 16 amino acids. Germline V gene sequence: CDR1 MDHEN, CDR2 SYDVKM. The CDR3, as DNA: TGTGCCAGCAGAACCAGGTCCCGGCAGATGAACACTGAAGCTTTCTTT. Its protein product is CASRTRSRQMNTEAFF. The full variable domain, completed using reference TRBV28 and TRBJ1-1, is DVKVTQSSRYLVKRTGEKVFLECVQDMDHENMFWYRQDPGLGLRLIYFSYDVKMKEKGDIPEGYSVSREKKERFSLILESASTNQTSMYLCASRTRSRQMNTEAFFGQGTRLTVV.

V gene TRBV6-2 or TRBV6-3 combines with J gene TRBJ2-7; D perhaps matches TRBD2 (6 bases). Germline-derived CDR1 and CDR2 are MNHEY and SVGEGT. The CDR3 is 16 residues long. Trimming took 2 bases from V and 3 from J, leaving 17 bases between them. As DNA, the CDR3 is TGTGCCAGCAGTTACCCTATTTGGACTAAGAACTACGAGCAGTACTTC. Translated, it gives CASSYPIWTKNYEQYF.

This clonotype was detected a few times. V and J are TRBV6-2 or TRBV6-3 and TRBJ2-5; no definite D call. Looked up from germline, CDR1 is MNHEY and CDR2 is SVGEGT. CDR3 size: 14 residues. Trimming cost V 1 base and J 1 base, with 7 bases left between them. CDR3 coding DNA: TGTGCCAGCAGTTACTACGGAACCCAAGAGACCCAGTACTTC. It specifies CASSYYGTQETQYF.

This clonotype was picked up a small number of times. The chain couples TRBV20-1 to TRBJ2-1; 7 bases fit TRBD2. Germline CDR1 reads DFQATT; CDR2 reads SNEGSKA (reference sequence). V shed 3 bases, J shed 5 bases, and the junction held 4 bases outside the gene matches. This CDR3 region has 13 residues. CDR3 loop: CSASPSGNNEQFF. The CDR3 nucleotides are TGCAGTGCTAGCCCTAGCGGAAACAATGAGCAGTTCTTC.

This clonotype was detected a few times. The chain joins TRBV4-1 to TRBJ2-1; TRBD2 agrees at 11 bases. This CDR3 contains 13 residues. V gave up 9 bases and J gave up 5 bases; unmatched junction bases: 3. Germline loops: CDR1 MGHRA, CDR2 YSYEKL. The CDR3, as DNA: TGCGCCAGTACTAGCGGGGGCAACAATGAGCAGTTCTTC. Amino acid sequence: CASTSGGNNEQFF.